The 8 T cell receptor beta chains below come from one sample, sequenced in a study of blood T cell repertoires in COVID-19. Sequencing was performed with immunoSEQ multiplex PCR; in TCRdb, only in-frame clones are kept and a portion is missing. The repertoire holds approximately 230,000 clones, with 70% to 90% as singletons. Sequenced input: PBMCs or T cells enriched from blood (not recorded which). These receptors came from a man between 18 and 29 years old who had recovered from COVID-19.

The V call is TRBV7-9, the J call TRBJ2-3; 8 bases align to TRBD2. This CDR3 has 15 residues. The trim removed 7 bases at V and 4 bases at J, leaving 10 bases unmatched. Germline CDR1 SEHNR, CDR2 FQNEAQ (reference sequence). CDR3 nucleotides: TGTGCCAGCAAGCTTACAGCGGGGGTAGCAGATACGCAGTATTTT. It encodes CASKLTAGVADTQYF.

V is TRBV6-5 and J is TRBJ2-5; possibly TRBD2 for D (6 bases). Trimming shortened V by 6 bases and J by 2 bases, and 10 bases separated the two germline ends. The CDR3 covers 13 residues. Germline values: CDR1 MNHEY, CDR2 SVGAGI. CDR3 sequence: CASRDGGQETQYF. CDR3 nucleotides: TGTGCCAGCAGGGACGGGGGACAAGAGACCCAGTACTTC.

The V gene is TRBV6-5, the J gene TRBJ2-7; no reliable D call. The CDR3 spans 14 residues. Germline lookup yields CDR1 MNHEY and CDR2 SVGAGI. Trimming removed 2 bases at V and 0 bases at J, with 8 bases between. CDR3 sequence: CASSYDASSYEQYF. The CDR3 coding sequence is TGTGCCAGCAGTTACGACGCTAGCTCCTACGAGCAGTACTTC.

CDR3 loop: CASSAPGQGLYEQYF. The CDR3 DNA is TGTGCCAGCAGCGCCCCGGGACAGGGGTTGTACGAGCAGTACTTC. This rearrangement joins TRBV5-4 to TRBJ2-7; 10 bases line up with TRBD1. Germline loops: CDR1 SGHNT, CDR2 YYREEE (reference sequence). This CDR3 region has 15 residues. Trimming cost V 4 bases and J 4 bases; bases outside gene matches: 8.

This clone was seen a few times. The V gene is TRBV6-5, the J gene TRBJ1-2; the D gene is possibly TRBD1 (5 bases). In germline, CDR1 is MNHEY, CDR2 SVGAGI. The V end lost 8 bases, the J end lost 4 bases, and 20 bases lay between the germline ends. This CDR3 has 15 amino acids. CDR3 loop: CASSFGGTNSYGYTF. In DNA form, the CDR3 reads TGTGCCAGCTCCTTCGGAGGGACTAATTCCTATGGCTACACCTTC.

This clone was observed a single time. The CDR3 nucleotides read TGTGCCAGCAGTTACCTCGACAGTCGGATCTATGGCTACACCTTC. It encodes CASSYLDSRIYGYTF. The chain uses TRBV6-5 and TRBJ1-2; D perhaps matches TRBD1 (5 bases). Germline CDR1 reads MNHEY; CDR2 reads SVGAGI. The germline V and J ends were trimmed by 2 bases and 4 bases, with 14 bases remaining between them. The CDR3 consists of 15 residues.

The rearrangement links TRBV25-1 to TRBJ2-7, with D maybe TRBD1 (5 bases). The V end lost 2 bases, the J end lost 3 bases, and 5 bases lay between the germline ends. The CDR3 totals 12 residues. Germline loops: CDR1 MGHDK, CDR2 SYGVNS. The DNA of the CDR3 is TGTGCCAGCAGTGAACAGGGCTACGAGCAGTACTTC. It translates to CASSEQGYEQYF.

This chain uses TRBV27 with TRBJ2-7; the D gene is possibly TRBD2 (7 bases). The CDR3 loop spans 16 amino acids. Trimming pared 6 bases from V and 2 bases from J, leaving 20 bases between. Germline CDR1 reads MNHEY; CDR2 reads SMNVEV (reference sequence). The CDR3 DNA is TGTGCCAGCAGGCCAAGGGGGGGGGCAGGGGCCTACGAGCAGTACTTC. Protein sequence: CASRPRGGAGAYEQYF.